This TCR beta chain was captured by sequencing in a study of alternative splicing in chronic myeloid leukemia remission (dated by TCRdb to about 2020). Study-level background: Remission specimens from the trials were collected at major or complete molecular response, at 12 or 24 months of TKI therapy. For the trials, the diagnostic specimens consisted of total leukocytes from peripheral blood that had been collected in EDTA. Total RNA was extracted with Trizol from peripheral blood mononuclear cells of diagnosis, remission and control samples. Female/male counts were 11/5 for diagnosis samples, 8/3 for remission samples and 2/4 for controls. The French Persistem study supplied nine CML samples, of which seven were diagnostic and two were matched remission samples. Median ages were 54 years at diagnosis, around 61 at remission and around 37 for healthy controls. The RESIST (imatinib), ENESTxtnd (nilotinib) and PINNACLE (nilotinib plus pegylated interferon) trials supplied fewer than 10 diagnostic specimens along with matched remission specimens. RNA sequencing was used to profile peripheral blood from chronic-phase CML patients at diagnosis and at remission, and the results were compared with those from healthy donors. The research as a whole found: At remission, blood cell composition had been reconfigured so that it resembled normal controls enriched in lymphoid cells. Blood cell composition differed strongly by timepoint, shifting from myeloid progenitor enrichment at diagnosis to mature lymphoid enrichment at remission.

Library method: bulk RNA-seq. The TruSeq Stranded RNA sample prep kit was used to generate libraries of poly-A-enriched mRNA from an input of about 0.98 ug total RNA. Every sample was sequenced in triplicate, with paired-end sequencing run on a HiSeq 2500. Each mate in the RNA-seq data had a read length of 125 nucleotides. Per the original workflow: Reads were trimmed and aligned to hg38 with STAR v2.7, with quality control by FASTQC, RSeQC and multiqc. Salmon 0.14.1 was used to quantify gene expression levels as transcripts per million (TPM). Principal component analysis suggested that trial, library batch, sequencing batch, treatment regimen and sex did not drive transcriptomic profiles. TCRdb reprocessed the reads, reporting each CDR3 protein sequence once and no DNA. For this entry, the V and J calls and clone size follow TCRdb and not the study's own pipeline. This sample gives about 560 distinct CDR3 sequences in total; 95% to 97% of them show up just once. About 7.2% of the sample is taken by the ten largest.

CDR1 SNHLY and CDR2 FYNNEI were looked up in the germline V gene. The CDR3 spans 16 residues, from the cysteine through the phenylalanine. No DNA appears here. The time point label of this sample denotes: major or complete molecular response after front-line TKI therapy. Approximately 15 CML patients were included in the patient cohort, and matched post-remission samples were retrieved for a subset of these patients. About this clonotype itself: The target of this receptor is not known.

Sequences were derived from PBMCs or total blood leukocytes (not recorded which), sampled during remission. The sequence came from an adult with chronic myeloid leukemia. The chain couples TRBV2 to TRBJ2-2; TCRdb's assignment of TRBD2 cannot be checked, as there is no DNA. The CDR3 has the sequence CASSDMGGKMSGELFF.